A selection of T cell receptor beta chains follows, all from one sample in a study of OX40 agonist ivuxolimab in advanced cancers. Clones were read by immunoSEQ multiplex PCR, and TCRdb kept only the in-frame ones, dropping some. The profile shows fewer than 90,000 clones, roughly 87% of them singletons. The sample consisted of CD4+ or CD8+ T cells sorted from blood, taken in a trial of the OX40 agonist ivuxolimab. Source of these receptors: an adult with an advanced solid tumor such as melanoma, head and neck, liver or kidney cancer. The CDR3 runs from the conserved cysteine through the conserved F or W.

cdr3_aa: CASRRPGTRNTEAFF
j_call: TRBJ1-1
v_call: TRBV11-2

cdr3_aa: CASSLALAGGRADTQYF
j_call: TRBJ2-3
v_call: TRBV27

cdr3_aa: CASSLPGQERIWTDTQYF
j_call: TRBJ2-3
v_call: TRBV5-4

cdr3_aa: CASSSIRGGSSYEQYF
j_call: TRBJ2-7
v_call: TRBV11-2

cdr3_aa: CAISEGRLHGGGELFF
j_call: TRBJ2-2
v_call: TRBV10-3

cdr3_aa: CASSPSGLAGDTDTQYF
j_call: TRBJ2-3
v_call: TRBV28

cdr3_aa: CASSLMGGSQYF
j_call: TRBJ2-3
v_call: TRBV27

cdr3_aa: CASSQGPDTSYYGYTF
j_call: TRBJ1-2
v_call: TRBV4-3

cdr3_aa: CASSYSFGGQPQHF
j_call: TRBJ1-5
v_call: TRBV6-5

cdr3_aa: CASSLNSDTGSTEAFF
j_call: TRBJ1-1
v_call: TRBV11-2

cdr3_aa: CASSLAGLETQYF
j_call: NA
v_call: TRBV5-1

cdr3_aa: CASTATSVNEQFF
j_call: TRBJ2-1
v_call: TRBV19

cdr3_aa: CASSLEPGSGYTF
j_call: TRBJ1-2
v_call: TRBV7-2

cdr3_aa: CASSTPRWDRSRTHGETQYF
j_call: TRBJ2-5
v_call: TRBV19

cdr3_aa: CASSLTSVNTEAFF
j_call: TRBJ1-1
v_call: TRBV7-3

cdr3_aa: CASSYWDRGAETQYF
j_call: TRBJ2-5
v_call: TRBV5-4

cdr3_aa: CASSLGDEGTQYF
j_call: TRBJ2-5
v_call: TRBV7-6

cdr3_aa: CASSLGLAIRYGYTF
j_call: TRBJ1-2
v_call: TRBV7-9

cdr3_aa: CASRITGSAGNQPQHF
j_call: TRBJ1-5
v_call: TRBV19

cdr3_aa: CASRPGDNSGNTIYF
j_call: TRBJ1-3
v_call: TRBV19

cdr3_aa: CATSKRQGSFEAFF
j_call: TRBJ1-1
v_call: TRBV15

cdr3_aa: CASAPDRLLSGNTIYF
j_call: TRBJ1-3
v_call: TRBV11-2

cdr3_aa: CASSPHTSGADTQYF
j_call: TRBJ2-3
v_call: TRBV9

cdr3_aa: CAWTPGHGGETQYF
j_call: TRBJ2-5
v_call: TRBV30

cdr3_aa: CASSPKPTQETQYF
j_call: TRBJ2-5
v_call: TRBV9

cdr3_aa: CASSRQGPNGYTF
j_call: TRBJ1-2
v_call: TRBV6-5

cdr3_aa: CASSVTGGHEQYF
j_call: TRBJ2-7
v_call: TRBV11-2

cdr3_aa: CSVETRGGNTIYF
j_call: TRBJ1-3
v_call: TRBV29-1

cdr3_aa: CASSYGGISYEQYF
j_call: TRBJ2-7
v_call: TRBV23-1

cdr3_aa: CASSAQTGPGDLSGNTIYF
j_call: TRBJ1-3
v_call: TRBV9

cdr3_aa: CASSPYRLALSGEQYF
j_call: TRBJ2-7
v_call: TRBV18

cdr3_aa: CASSHTGAELNSPLHF
j_call: TRBJ1-6
v_call: TRBV4-1

cdr3_aa: CAWSVSGVNTEAFF
j_call: TRBJ1-1
v_call: TRBV30

cdr3_aa: CASSDAGGQAYEQYF
j_call: TRBJ2-7
v_call: TRBV2

cdr3_aa: CASRAQGRQETQYF
j_call: TRBJ2-5
v_call: TRBV11-1

cdr3_aa: CASSIDMTGAPLRTIYYGYTF
j_call: TRBJ1-2
v_call: TRBV19

cdr3_aa: CASSSDRAQGQPQHF
j_call: TRBJ1-5
v_call: TRBV4-2

cdr3_aa: CAISGLSYGYTF
j_call: TRBJ1-2
v_call: TRBV10-3

cdr3_aa: CASSPPRGQRIAAFF
j_call: TRBJ1-1
v_call: TRBV6-5

cdr3_aa: CASSPGRTGTYEQYF
j_call: TRBJ2-7
v_call: TRBV18

cdr3_aa: CAIGGTNQPQHF
j_call: TRBJ1-5
v_call: TRBV10-3

cdr3_aa: CASSSRESTEAFF
j_call: TRBJ1-1
v_call: TRBV7-9

cdr3_aa: CASSLGKGQPQHF
j_call: TRBJ1-5
v_call: TRBV7-6

cdr3_aa: CASSPMTGRNTEAFF
j_call: TRBJ1-1
v_call: TRBV18

cdr3_aa: CASSPIGEANYEQYF
j_call: TRBJ2-7
v_call: TRBV18

cdr3_aa: CSHTVSVEQFF
j_call: TRBJ2-1
v_call: TRBV29-1

cdr3_aa: CASSPDRVATEAFF
j_call: TRBJ1-1
v_call: TRBV6-1

cdr3_aa: CASGLGVGVSETQYF
j_call: TRBJ2-5
v_call: TRBV7-2

cdr3_aa: CASSLTPASTDTQYF
j_call: TRBJ2-3
v_call: TRBV7-3

cdr3_aa: CASSDMNPGELFF
j_call: TRBJ2-2
v_call: TRBV6-1